Only a few counts were recorded for the clone carrying this T cell receptor beta chain. The antigen is not known. In germline, CDR1 is MNHNY, CDR2 SVGAGI (reference sequence). With 6 bases clipped from V and 8 bases from J, the junction kept 12 bases outside the gene matches. This CDR3 is 14 amino acids long. The data were taken from a study of T cell repertoires in cytomegalovirus infection. TCRdb redid the calling of the reads with MiXCR, one entry per CDR3 protein. This table holds some 900,000 distinct CDR3 sequences, approximately 30% found once. The sample in question was cultured CD8+ T cells from PBMCs, obtained from culture after CMV antigen stimulation. The chain couples TRBV6-6 to TRBJ1-2; 7 bases match TRBD1. This TCR was sampled from a human donor in good health (CMV status not recorded). Some clones in this sample may be carry-over from other donors' samples. DNA for the CDR3: TGTGCCAGCAGCCACTCGGACAGGACTCACGGCTACACCTTC. It yields the protein CASSHSDRTHGYTF.